Sequencing of this T cell receptor beta chain was carried out in a study of shared clonotypes between healthy human individuals. Turning to the study itself: Contributing individuals were a couple of females and three males aged 18 to 49. Study-level findings and limits: A generally larger estimated richness was seen in naive subsets than in memory subsets. Sharing across four donors was highest in naive CD4 (around 5%) and lowest in memory CD8 (around 0.4%).

This CDR3 comprises 15 residues. Germline values: CDR1 MNHEY, CDR2 SMNVEV (reference sequence). V was cut by 2 bases and J by 4 bases, with 14 bases left in between. Of note for this clone: What it recognizes is unknown.

Once extracted for a subset, genomic DNA was divided evenly among several immunoSEQ plates. Only in-frame clones appear in the TCRdb table, and some are missing; sequencing was by immunoSEQ multiplex PCR. This table has roughly 1 million clones, 65% to 75% appearing once. The receptor's source is a man aged 18 to 29 in good health. Sequencing was done on a sample of memory CD4+ T cells sorted from blood. Stated subset: CD45RA-negative fraction. The gene calls are TRBV27 and TRBJ1-1; maybe TRBD1 (5 bases). CDR3 DNA: TGTGCCAGCAGTTTAGGAGGGGCGGGGGGCACTGAAGCTTTCTTT. Translated, it gives CASSLGGAGGTEAFF.